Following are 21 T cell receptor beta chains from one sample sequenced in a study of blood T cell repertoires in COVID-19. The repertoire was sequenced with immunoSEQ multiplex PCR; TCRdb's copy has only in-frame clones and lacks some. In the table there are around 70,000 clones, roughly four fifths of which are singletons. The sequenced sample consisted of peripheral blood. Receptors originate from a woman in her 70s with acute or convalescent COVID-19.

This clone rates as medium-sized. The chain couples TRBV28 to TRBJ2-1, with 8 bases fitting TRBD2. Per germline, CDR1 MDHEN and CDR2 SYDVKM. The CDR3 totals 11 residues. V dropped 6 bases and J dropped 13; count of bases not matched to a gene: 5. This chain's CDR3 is CASSFGTRQFF. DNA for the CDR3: TGTGCCAGCAGCTTCGGGACTAGACAGTTCTTC.

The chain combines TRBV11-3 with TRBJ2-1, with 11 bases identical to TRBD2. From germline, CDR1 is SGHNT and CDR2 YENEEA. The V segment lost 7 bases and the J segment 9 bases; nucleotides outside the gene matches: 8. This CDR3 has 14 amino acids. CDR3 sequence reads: CASNPTSGKFEQFF. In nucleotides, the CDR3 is TGTGCCAGCAACCCGACTAGCGGGAAGTTTGAGCAGTTCTTC.

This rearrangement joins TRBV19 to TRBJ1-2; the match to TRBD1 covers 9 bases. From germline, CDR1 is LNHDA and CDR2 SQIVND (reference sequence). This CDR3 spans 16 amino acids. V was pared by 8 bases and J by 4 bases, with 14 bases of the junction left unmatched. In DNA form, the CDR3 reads TGTGCCAGTCTTAGGACCGGACAGGGGTTCGTCTATGGCTACACCTTC. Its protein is CASLRTGQGFVYGYTF.

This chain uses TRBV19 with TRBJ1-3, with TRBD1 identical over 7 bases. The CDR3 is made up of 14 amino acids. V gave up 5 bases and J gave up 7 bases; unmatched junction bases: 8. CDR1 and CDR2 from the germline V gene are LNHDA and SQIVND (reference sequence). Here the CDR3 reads CASSLGQRRNTIYF. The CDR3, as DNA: TGTGCCAGTAGTTTGGGACAGAGGCGGAACACCATATATTTT.

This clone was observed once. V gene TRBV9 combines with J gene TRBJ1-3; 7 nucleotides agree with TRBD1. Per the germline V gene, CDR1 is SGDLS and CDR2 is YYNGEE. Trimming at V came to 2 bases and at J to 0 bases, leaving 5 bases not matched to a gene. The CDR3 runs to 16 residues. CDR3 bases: TGTGCCAGCAGCGTCACAGGGGATAGCTCTGGAAACACCATATATTTT. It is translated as CASSVTGDSSGNTIYF.

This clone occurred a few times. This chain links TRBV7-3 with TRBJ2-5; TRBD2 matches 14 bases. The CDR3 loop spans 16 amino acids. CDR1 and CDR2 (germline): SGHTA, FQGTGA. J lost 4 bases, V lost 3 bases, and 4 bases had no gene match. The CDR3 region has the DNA TGTGCCAGCAGCTTGGGGGGACTAGCGGGAGTAGAGACCCAGTACTTC. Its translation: CASSLGGLAGVETQYF. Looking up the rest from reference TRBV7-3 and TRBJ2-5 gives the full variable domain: GAGVSQTPSNKVTEKGKYVELRCDPISGHTALYWYRQSLGQGPEFLIYFQGTGAADDSGLPNDRFFAVRPEGSVSTLKIQRTERGDSAVYLCASSLGGLAGVETQYFGPGTRLLVL.

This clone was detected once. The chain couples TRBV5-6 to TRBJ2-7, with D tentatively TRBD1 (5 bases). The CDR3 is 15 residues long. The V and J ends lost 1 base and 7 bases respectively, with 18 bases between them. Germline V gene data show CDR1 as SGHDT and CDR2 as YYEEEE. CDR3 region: CASSLYETAPLEQYF. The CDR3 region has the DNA TGTGCCAGCAGCTTGTATGAGACAGCTCCCCTTGAGCAGTACTTC.

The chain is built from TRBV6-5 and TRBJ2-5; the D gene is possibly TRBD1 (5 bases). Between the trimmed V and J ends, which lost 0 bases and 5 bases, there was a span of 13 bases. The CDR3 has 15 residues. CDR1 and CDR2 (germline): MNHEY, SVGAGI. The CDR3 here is CASSYSGGAWETQYF. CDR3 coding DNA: TGTGCCAGCAGTTACTCTGGTGGGGCTTGGGAGACCCAGTACTTC.

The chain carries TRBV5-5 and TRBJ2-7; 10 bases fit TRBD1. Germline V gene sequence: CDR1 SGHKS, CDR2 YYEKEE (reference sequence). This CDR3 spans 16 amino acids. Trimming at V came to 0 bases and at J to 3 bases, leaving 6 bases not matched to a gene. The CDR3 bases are TGTGCCAGCAGCTTGGTTGGGACAGGGGCCCTCTACGAGCAGTACTTC. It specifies CASSLVGTGALYEQYF.

The CDR3 loop is CASTGLASYNEQFF. In DNA form, the CDR3 reads TGCGCCAGCACCGGGCTAGCGTCCTACAATGAGCAGTTCTTC. V and J are TRBV5-1 and TRBJ2-1, with D possibly matching TRBD2 (6 bases). This CDR3 contains 14 residues. Per the germline V gene, CDR1 is SGHRS and CDR2 is YFSETQ. Trimming took 6 bases from V and 1 from J, leaving 11 bases between them.

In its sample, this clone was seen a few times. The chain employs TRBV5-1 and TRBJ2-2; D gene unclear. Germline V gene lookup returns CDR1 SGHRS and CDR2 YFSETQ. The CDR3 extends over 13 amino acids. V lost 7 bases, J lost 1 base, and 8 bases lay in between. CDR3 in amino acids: CASCHGNTGELFF. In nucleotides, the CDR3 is TGCGCCAGCTGTCACGGGAACACCGGGGAGCTGTTTTTT. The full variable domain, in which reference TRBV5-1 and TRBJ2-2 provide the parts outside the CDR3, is KAGVTQTPRYLIKTRGQQVTLSCSPISGHRSVSWYQQTPGQGLQFLFEYFSETQRNKGNFPGRFSGRQFSNSRSEMNVSTLELGDSALYLCASCHGNTGELFFGEGSRLTVL.

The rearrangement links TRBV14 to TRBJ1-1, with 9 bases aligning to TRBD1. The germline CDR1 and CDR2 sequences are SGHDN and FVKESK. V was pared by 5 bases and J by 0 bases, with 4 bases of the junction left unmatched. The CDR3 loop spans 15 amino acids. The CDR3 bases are TGTGCCAGCAGCTCACAGGGGGCGCTGAACACTGAAGCTTTCTTT. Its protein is CASSSQGALNTEAFF.

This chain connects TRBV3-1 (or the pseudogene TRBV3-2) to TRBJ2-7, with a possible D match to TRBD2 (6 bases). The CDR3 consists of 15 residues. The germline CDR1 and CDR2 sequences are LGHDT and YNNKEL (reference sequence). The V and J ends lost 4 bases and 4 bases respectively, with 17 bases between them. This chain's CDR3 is CASSPLGGSTYEQYF. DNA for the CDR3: TGTGCCAGCAGCCCGTTGGGAGGAAGCACTTACGAGCAGTACTTC.

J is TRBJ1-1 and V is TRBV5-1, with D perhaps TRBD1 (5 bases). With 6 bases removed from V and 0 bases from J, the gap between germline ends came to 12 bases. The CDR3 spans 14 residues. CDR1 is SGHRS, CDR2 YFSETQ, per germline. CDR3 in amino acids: CASIRDSLNTEAFF. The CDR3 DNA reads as TGCGCCAGCATCAGAGACAGCTTGAACACTGAAGCTTTCTTT.

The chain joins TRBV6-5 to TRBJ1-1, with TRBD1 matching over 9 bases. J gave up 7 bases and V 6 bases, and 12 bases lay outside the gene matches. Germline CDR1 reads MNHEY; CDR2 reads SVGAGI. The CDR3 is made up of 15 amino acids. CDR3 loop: CASRGPGGQGIEAFF. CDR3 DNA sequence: TGTGCCAGCAGGGGACCAGGAGGACAGGGGATTGAAGCTTTCTTT.

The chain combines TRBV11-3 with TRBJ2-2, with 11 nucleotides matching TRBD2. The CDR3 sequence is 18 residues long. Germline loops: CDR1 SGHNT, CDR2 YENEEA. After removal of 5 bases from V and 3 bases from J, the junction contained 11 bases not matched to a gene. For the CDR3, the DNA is TGTGCCAGCAGCCGACTTGGGGGTAGCGGGAGGGACACCGGGGAGCTGTTTTTT. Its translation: CASSRLGGSGRDTGELFF. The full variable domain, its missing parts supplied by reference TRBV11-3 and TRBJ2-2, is EAGVVQSPRYKIIEKKQPVAFWCNPISGHNTLYWYLQNLGQGPELLIRYENEEAVDDSQLPKDRFSAERLKGVDSTLKIQPAELGDSAVYLCASSRLGGSGRDTGELFFGEGSRLTVL.

CDR3 in amino acids: CASSSGTSGRVAYEQYF. As DNA, the CDR3 is TGTGCCAGCAGCTCCGGGACTAGCGGGAGGGTCGCCTACGAGCAGTACTTC. The V and J genes are TRBV11-3 and TRBJ2-7; TRBD2 matches 16 bases. Germline CDR1 reads SGHNT; CDR2 reads YENEEA. The CDR3 is made up of 17 amino acids. After removal of 4 bases from V and 2 bases from J, the junction contained 5 bases not matched to a gene.

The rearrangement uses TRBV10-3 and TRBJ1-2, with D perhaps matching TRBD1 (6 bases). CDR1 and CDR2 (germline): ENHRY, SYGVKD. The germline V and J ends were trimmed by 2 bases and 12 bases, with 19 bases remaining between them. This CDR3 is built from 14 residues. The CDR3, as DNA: TGTGCCATCAGTGAGGTACAGGGCTTGTTTGTTGACACCTTC. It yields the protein CAISEVQGLFVDTF.

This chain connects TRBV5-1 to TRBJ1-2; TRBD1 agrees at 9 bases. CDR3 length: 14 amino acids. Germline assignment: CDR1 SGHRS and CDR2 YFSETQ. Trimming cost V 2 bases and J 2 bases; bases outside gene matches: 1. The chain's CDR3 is CASSFGTGNYGYTF. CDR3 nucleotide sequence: TGCGCCAGCAGCTTCGGGACAGGGAACTATGGCTACACCTTC.

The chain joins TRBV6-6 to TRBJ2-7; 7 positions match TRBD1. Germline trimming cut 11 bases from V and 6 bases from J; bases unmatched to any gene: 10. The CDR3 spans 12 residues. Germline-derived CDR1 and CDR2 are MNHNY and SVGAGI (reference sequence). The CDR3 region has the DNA TGTGCCGTGGGACAGCTACGTCTCGAGCAGTACTTC. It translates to CAVGQLRLEQYF.

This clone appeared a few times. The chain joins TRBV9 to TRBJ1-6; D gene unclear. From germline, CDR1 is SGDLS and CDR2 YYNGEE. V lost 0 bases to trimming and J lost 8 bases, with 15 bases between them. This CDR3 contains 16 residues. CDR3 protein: CASSVGVGPADSPLHF. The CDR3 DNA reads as TGTGCCAGCAGCGTAGGGGTCGGGCCAGCGGATTCACCCCTCCACTTT. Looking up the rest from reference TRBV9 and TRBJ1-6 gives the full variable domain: DSGVTQTPKHLITATGQRVTLRCSPRSGDLSVYWYQQSLDQGLQFLIQYYNGEERAKGNILERFSAQQFPDLHSELNLSSLELGDSALYFCASSVGVGPADSPLHFGNGTRLTVT.